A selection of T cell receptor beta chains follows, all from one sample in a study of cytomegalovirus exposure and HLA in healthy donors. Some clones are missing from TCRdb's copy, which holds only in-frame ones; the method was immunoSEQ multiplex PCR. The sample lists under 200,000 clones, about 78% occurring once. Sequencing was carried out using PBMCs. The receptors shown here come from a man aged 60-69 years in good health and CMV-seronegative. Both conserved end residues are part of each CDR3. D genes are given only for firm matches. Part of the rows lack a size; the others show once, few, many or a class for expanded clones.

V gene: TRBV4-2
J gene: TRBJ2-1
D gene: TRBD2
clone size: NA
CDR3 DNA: TGTGCCAGCAGCCAAGATCATCGGTCTAGCGGGAGGGCCGTGTGTGAGCAGTTCTTC
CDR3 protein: CASSQDHRSSGRAVCEQFF

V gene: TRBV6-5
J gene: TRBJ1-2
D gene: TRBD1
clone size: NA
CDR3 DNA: TGTGCCAGCATACTACAGGGGGAATATGGCTACACCTTC
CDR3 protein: CASILQGEYGYTF

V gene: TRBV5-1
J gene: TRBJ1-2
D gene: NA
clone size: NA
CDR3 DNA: TGCGCCAGCAGCTTGGTGGCAGACTCCTATGGCTACACCTTC
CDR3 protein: CASSLVADSYGYTF

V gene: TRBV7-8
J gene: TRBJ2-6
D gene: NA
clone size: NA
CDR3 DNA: TGTGCCAGCAGCTTAGCGGCGGCCTCTGGGGCCAACGTCCTGACTTTC
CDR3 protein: CASSLAAASGANVLTF

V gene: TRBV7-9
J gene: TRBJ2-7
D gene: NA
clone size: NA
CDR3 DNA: TGTGCCAGCAGCTCACAGGGTTACGAGCAGTACTTC
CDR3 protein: CASSSQGYEQYF

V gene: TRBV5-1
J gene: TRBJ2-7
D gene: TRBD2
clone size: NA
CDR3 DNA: TGCGCCAGCAGCTCTACCGGGACTAGCGGGGGGGATCGGTACGAGCAGTACTTC
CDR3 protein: CASSSTGTSGGDRYEQYF

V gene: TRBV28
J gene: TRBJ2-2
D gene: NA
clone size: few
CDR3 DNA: TGTGCCAGCAGTCAGTCGGTGGCGGGGAACACCGGGGAGCTGTTTTTT
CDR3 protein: CASSQSVAGNTGELFF

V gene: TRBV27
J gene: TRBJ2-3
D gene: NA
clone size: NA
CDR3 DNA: TGTGCCACCTCCTTGACAGATACGCAGTATTTT
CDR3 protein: CATSLTDTQYF

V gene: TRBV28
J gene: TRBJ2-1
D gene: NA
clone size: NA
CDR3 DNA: TGTGCCAGCAGTTTGGACGGGACCTACAATGAGCAGTTCTTC
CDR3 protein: CASSLDGTYNEQFF

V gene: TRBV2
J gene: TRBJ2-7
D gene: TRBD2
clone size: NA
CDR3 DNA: TGTGCCAGCAGTGAAAGGACTAGCTCCGCCTCCGAGCAGTACTTC
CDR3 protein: CASSERTSSASEQYF

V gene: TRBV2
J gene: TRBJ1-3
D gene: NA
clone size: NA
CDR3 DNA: TGTGCCAGCAGCTTCGACAGATACTCTGGAAACACCATATATTTT
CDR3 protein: CASSFDRYSGNTIYF

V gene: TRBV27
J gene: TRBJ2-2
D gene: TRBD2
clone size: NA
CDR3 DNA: TGTGCCAGCAGTTTATTAGCGGGGAGAAACACCGGGGAGCTGTTTTTT
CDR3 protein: CASSLLAGRNTGELFF

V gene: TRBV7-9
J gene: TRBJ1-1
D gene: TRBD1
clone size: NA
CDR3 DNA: TGTGCCAGCAGCCCCTACAGGGGAGGCACTGAAGCTTTCTTT
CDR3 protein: CASSPYRGGTEAFF

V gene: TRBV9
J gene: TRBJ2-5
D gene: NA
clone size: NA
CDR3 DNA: TGTGCCAGCAGCGTAGGGCAGGGGGGTCGAGAGACCCAGTACTTC
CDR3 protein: CASSVGQGGRETQYF

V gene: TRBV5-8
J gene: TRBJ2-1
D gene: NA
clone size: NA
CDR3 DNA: TGTGCCAGCAGCTTGATGCGGAGAGAGAGGGAGCAGTTCTTC
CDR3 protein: CASSLMRREREQFF

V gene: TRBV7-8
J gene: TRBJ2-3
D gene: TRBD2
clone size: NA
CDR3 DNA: TGTGCCAGCAGCCAAGGATTAACTAGCGGGGGTTTTACGCAGTATTTT
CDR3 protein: CASSQGLTSGGFTQYF

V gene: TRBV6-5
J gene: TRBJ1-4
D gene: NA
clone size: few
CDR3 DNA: TGTGCCAGCAGTTACTGGGCAGGGGCGAATGAAAAACTGTTTTTT
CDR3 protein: CASSYWAGANEKLFF

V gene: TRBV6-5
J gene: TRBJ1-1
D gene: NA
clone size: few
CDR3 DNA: TGTGCCAGCAGTTACGCTTCCGAGCCGAACACTGAAGCTTTCTTT
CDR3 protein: CASSYASEPNTEAFF

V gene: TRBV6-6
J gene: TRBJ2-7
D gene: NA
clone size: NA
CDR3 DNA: TGTGCCAGCAGTATGCCGGGGGTGGGGTCCTACGAGCAGTACTTC
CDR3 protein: CASSMPGVGSYEQYF

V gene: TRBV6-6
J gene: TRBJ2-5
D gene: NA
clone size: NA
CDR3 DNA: TGTGCCAGCAGTTACAGGGGTGGAGAGACCCAGTACTTC
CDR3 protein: CASSYRGGETQYF

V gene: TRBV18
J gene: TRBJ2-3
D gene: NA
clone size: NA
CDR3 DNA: TGTGCCAGCTCCCCTGGGGGGGACACTGGCGGGACGCAGTATTTT
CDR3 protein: CASSPGGDTGGTQYF

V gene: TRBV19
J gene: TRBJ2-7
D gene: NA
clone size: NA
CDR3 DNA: TGTGCCAGTACCCGCCGGGCGGGGGCCCCCGAGCAGTACTTC
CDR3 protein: CASTRRAGAPEQYF

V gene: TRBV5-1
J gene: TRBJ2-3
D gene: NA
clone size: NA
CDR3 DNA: TGCGCCAGCAGCTGGGAGGGGGGCCTAGGGGATACGCAGTATTTT
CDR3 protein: CASSWEGGLGDTQYF

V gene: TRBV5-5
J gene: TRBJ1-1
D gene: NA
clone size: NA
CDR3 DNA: TGTGCCAGCAGCTTGGGGACAGCCATGAACACTGAAGCTTTCTTT
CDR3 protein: CASSLGTAMNTEAFF

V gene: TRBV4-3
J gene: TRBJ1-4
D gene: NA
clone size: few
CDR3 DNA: TGCGCCAGCAGCCAAGTATTGGGAGGGGATAATGAAAAACTGTTTTTT
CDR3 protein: CASSQVLGGDNEKLFF

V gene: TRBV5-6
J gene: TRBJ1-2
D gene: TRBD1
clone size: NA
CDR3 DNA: TGTGCCAGCAGCCCACAGGGGAGTGGCTACACCTTC
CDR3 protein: CASSPQGSGYTF

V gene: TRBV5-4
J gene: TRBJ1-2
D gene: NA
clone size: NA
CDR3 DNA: TGTGCCAGCAGCTTGGCGGGGGGGTCGCGCTACACCTTC
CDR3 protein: CASSLAGGSRYTF

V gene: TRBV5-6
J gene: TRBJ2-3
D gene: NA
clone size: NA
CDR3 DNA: TGTGCCAGCAGCTTAAAGGGGTGGGGCACAGATACGCAGTATTTT
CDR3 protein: CASSLKGWGTDTQYF

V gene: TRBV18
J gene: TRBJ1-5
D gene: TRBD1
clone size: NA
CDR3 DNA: TGTGCCAGCTCGACAGGGATTGGCAATCAGCCCCAGCATTTT
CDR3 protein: CASSTGIGNQPQHF

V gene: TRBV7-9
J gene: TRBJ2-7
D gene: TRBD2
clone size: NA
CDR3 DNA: TGTGCCAGCAGCTTATTTGCGGGGGGGCTCCCCTACGAGCAGTACTTC
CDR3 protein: CASSLFAGGLPYEQYF

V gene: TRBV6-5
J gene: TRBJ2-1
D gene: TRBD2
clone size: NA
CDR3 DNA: TGTGCCAGCAGTTACAAGGCGGGAGGTTCCAATGAGCAGTTCTTC
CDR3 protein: CASSYKAGGSNEQFF

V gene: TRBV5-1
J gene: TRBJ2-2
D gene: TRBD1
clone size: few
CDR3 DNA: TGCGCCAGCAGCCCGACAGGGAAAGAGACCGGGGAGCTGTTTTTT
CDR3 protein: CASSPTGKETGELFF

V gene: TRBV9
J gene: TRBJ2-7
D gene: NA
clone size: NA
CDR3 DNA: TGTGCCAGCAGCGTAGGGGCTGGATTGTACGAGCAGTACTTC
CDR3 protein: CASSVGAGLYEQYF

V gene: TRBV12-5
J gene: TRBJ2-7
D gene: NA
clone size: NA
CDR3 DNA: TGTGCTAGTGACCTGACAGAAAAGATCTACGAGCAGTACTTC
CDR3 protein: CASDLTEKIYEQYF

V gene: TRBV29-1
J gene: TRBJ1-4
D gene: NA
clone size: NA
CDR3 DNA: TGCAGCGTGTGGGGCGGGACCCCGCGGGAAAAACTGTTTTTT
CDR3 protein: CSVWGGTPREKLFF

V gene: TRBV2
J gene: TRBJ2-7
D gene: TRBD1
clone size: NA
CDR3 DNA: TGTGCCAGCAGGGGACAGCTTTCCTCCTACGAGCAGTACTTC
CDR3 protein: CASRGQLSSYEQYF

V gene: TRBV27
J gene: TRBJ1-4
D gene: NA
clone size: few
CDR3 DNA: TGTGCCAGCAGTTTATACGACAGCTTAAATGAAAAACTGTTTTTT
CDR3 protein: CASSLYDSLNEKLFF

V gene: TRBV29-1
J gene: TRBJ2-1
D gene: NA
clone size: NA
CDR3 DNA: TGCAGCGTTCCCCTCTACAATGAGCAGTTCTTC
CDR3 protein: CSVPLYNEQFF